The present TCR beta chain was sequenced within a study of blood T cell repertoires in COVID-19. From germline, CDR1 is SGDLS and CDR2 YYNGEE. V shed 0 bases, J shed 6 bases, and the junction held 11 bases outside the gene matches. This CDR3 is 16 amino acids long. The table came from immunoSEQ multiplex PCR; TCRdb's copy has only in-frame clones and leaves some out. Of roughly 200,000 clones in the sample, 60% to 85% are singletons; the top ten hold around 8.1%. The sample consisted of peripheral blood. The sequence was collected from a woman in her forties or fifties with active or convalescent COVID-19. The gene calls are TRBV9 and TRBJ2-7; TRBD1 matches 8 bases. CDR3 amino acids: CASSVDGGQAISEQYF. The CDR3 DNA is TGTGCCAGCAGCGTAGATGGGGGACAGGCTATCAGCGAGCAGTACTTC.